This T cell receptor beta chain was recovered during a study of cytomegalovirus exposure and HLA in healthy donors. Study-wide context: As released early, the data held roughly 85 million unique TCRs from HLA-typed donors. Study-wide points: The productive fraction for most TCR beta V segments was about 87% or about 30% in an earlier analysis.

Note on this clone: The antigen is undetermined. The same CDR3 is also encoded by other DNA sequences in this sample.

This CDR3 region has 13 residues. V gave up 5 bases and J gave up 0 bases, with 5 bases separating them. Germline V gives CDR1 GTSNPN, CDR2 SVGIG (reference sequence). Primers included in the PCR were 60 Vbeta and 13 Jbeta primers. Sequenced by immunoSEQ multiplex PCR; TCRdb stores in-frame clones only, minus some. The data show 150,000 to 200,000 clones, around 78% seen once. This chain connects TRBV30 to TRBJ1-6; D is unclear. This clonotype was obtained from a woman between 25 and 40 years old in good health and CMV-seropositive. Sequencing was carried out using PBMCs. The CDR3 loop reads CAWGSSYNSPLHF. The DNA of the CDR3 is TGTGCCTGGGGCAGCTCCTATAATTCACCCCTCCACTTT.